The 23 T cell receptor beta chains reported below all come from one sample, sequenced in a study of cytomegalovirus exposure and HLA in healthy donors. The PCR employed 60 Vbeta primers together with 13 Jbeta primers. Sequencing used immunoSEQ multiplex PCR; TCRdb keeps in-frame clones, though not all of them. The sample lists about 110,000 clones; approximately 79% were seen once. The material sequenced was PBMCs. These receptors all stem from a woman aged 40 to 50 in good health and CMV-seronegative.

J is TRBJ2-7 and V is TRBV5-1, with D maybe TRBD2 (6 bases). This CDR3 has 14 residues. V shed 6 bases and J shed 2 bases, with 15 bases lying between them. Germline-derived CDR1 and CDR2 are SGHRS and YFSETQ. CDR3 amino acids: CASKAGGYTYEQYF. CDR3 sequence (DNA): TGCGCCAGCAAGGCCGGGGGTTATACCTACGAGCAGTACTTC. The whole variable domain, remainder taken from reference TRBV5-1 and TRBJ2-7, is KAGVTQTPRYLIKTRGQQVTLSCSPISGHRSVSWYQQTPGQGLQFLFEYFSETQRNKGNFPGRFSGRQFSNSRSEMNVSTLELGDSALYLCASKAGGYTYEQYFGPGTRLTVT.

The chain links TRBV5-4 to TRBJ1-5, with 9 bases fitting TRBD1. V shed 3 bases, J shed 5 bases, and the junction held 6 bases outside the gene matches. Germline V gene data show CDR1 as SGHNT and CDR2 as YYREEE (reference sequence). This CDR3 has 15 residues. The CDR3 here is CASSSSWDRDQPQHF. The CDR3 DNA is TGTGCCAGCAGCTCTTCTTGGGACAGGGATCAGCCCCAGCATTTT.

This clone was counted a few times. V is TRBV6-5 and J is TRBJ2-1; 8 nucleotides agree with TRBD2. Germline V gene lookup returns CDR1 MNHEY and CDR2 SVGAGI. This CDR3 region has 15 residues. V trimming: 6 bases; J trimming: 0 bases; junction bases outside the gene matches: 4. The CDR3 DNA is TGTGCCAGCAGCTCGAGCGGGAGCTCCTACAATGAGCAGTTCTTC. Protein product: CASSSSGSSYNEQFF.

The gene calls are TRBV11-3 and TRBJ2-2; the D gene is possibly TRBD2 (7 bases). V shed 0 bases and J shed 6 bases, with 14 bases lying between them. The CDR3 runs 16 residues. The germline gives CDR1 SGHNT, CDR2 YENEEA. The CDR3 DNA reads TGTGCCAGCAGCTTAGACCCAGGGGAGGGGCCCGGGGAGCTGTTTTTT. It specifies CASSLDPGEGPGELFF.

J is TRBJ1-2 and V is TRBV18; the match to TRBD1 covers 8 bases. CDR3 length equals 13 residues. V gave up 5 bases and J gave up 5 bases; unmatched junction bases: 4. Germline V gene data show CDR1 as KGHSH and CDR2 as LQKENI. In DNA form, the CDR3 reads TGTGCCAGCTCAGGGGACAGGATTTATGGCTACACCTTC. Amino acid sequence: CASSGDRIYGYTF.

The chain is built from TRBV7-2 and TRBJ2-5; D perhaps matches TRBD1 (5 bases). This CDR3 comprises 12 residues. Deletions cut 1 base from V and 8 bases from J, with 8 bases between. Germline loops: CDR1 SGHTA, CDR2 FQGNSA. The DNA for the CDR3 is TGTGCCAGCAGCTTAGAGGGGCTAACCCAGTACTTC. Translated, it gives CASSLEGLTQYF. The full variable domain, rest sourced from reference TRBV7-2 and TRBJ2-5, is GAGVSQSPSNKVTEKGKDVELRCDPISGHTALYWYRQSLGQGLEFLIYFQGNSAPDKSGLPSDRFSAERTGGSVSTLTIQRTQQEDSAVYLCASSLEGLTQYFGPGTRLLVL.

This clone occurred once. The CDR3 DNA follows: TGTGCCAGCAGCCGATCTCTCGGGTTCTACGAGCAGTACTTC. Amino acid sequence: CASSRSLGFYEQYF. The chain recombines TRBV14 with TRBJ2-7, with unresolved D. The CDR3 runs to 14 residues. V lost 4 bases and J lost 3, with 13 bases in between. Germline lookup yields CDR1 SGHDN and CDR2 FVKESK. Filled out from reference TRBV14 and TRBJ2-7, the complete variable domain reads EAGVTQFPSHSVIEKGQTVTLRCDPISGHDNLYWYRRVMGKEIKFLLHFVKESKQDESGMPNNRFLAERTGGTYSTLKVQPAELEDSGVYFCASSRSLGFYEQYFGPGTRLTVT.

This chain joins TRBV10-3 and TRBJ1-1, with 12 bases fitting TRBD1. CDR1 is ENHRY, CDR2 SYGVKD, per germline. This CDR3 has 17 amino acids. Losses at the gene ends were 0 bases for V and 7 bases for J; bases not matched to a gene: 9. CDR3 bases: TGTGCCATCAGTGAGTCGAAAGGGACAGGGGGCAGGAATGAAGCTTTCTTT. This codes for CAISESKGTGGRNEAFF.

A few counts support this clone. A read error may account for a junction end that differs from germline. The chain has TRBV30 and TRBJ1-2; maybe TRBD1 (5 bases). This CDR3 has 13 residues. CDR1 is GTSNPN and CDR2 is SVGIG in the germline V gene (reference sequence). The CDR3 region has the DNA TGTGCCTGGGGTGTCCCCAGGGACTATGGCTACACCTTC. Protein product: CAWGVPRDYGYTF.

This clone was seen more than once but under ten times. The rearrangement uses TRBV27 and TRBJ1-5; D is ambiguous. V was shortened by 3 bases and J by 7 bases, with 13 bases between the two germline ends. CDR1 is MNHEY and CDR2 is SMNVEV in the germline V gene (reference sequence). CDR3 size: 14 residues. CDR3 sequence reads: CASSLKTAGQPQHF. The CDR3 DNA reads TGTGCCAGCAGTTTGAAGACGGCGGGCCAGCCCCAGCATTTT.

V usage is TRBV6-1 and J usage is TRBJ2-6; D not certain. The CDR3 spans 13 residues. Germline V lookup: CDR1 MNHNS, CDR2 SASEGT. V lost 8 bases and J 0 bases, leaving 5 bases between the germline ends. The CDR3 reads CASSRSGANVLTF. The CDR3 DNA is TGTGCCAGCTCGCGCTCTGGGGCCAACGTCCTGACTTTC.

This sequence joins TRBV29-1 and TRBJ2-2, with TRBD1 as a possible D gene (5 bases). The CDR3 extends over 13 amino acids. Germline V gene lookup returns CDR1 SQVTM and CDR2 ANQGSEA. Trimming removed 1 base at V and 4 bases at J, with 7 bases between. CDR3 nucleotides: TGCAGCGTTGAAGGGACACCCACCGGGGAGCTGTTTTTT. Protein product: CSVEGTPTGELFF.

CDR3: CSVEEAGDLYGYTF. In nucleotides, the CDR3 is TGCAGCGTTGAGGAGGCAGGGGACCTATATGGCTACACCTTC. The rearrangement joins TRBV29-1 to TRBJ1-2; perhaps TRBD1 as D (6 bases). The CDR3 runs 14 residues. Per germline, CDR1 SQVTM and CDR2 ANQGSEA. Trimming removed 3 bases at V and 5 bases at J, with 16 bases between.

The chain links TRBV28 to TRBJ1-1; tentatively, D is TRBD1 (5 bases). The CDR3 totals 13 residues. Deletions cut 6 bases from V and 5 bases from J, with 13 bases between. CDR1 MDHEN and CDR2 SYDVKM come from the germline V gene. The chain's CDR3 is CASSLSAGTEAFF. In nucleotides, the CDR3 is TGTGCCAGCAGCCTCTCGGCAGGGACTGAAGCTTTCTTT.

This sequence joins TRBV15 and TRBJ2-3; D might be TRBD1 (6 bases). The CDR3 runs to 16 residues. V was clipped by 1 base and J by 4 bases, with 15 bases between them. CDR1 LNHNV and CDR2 YYDKDF come from the germline V gene (reference sequence). The CDR3 reads CATSRGGETGSDTQYF. The CDR3 DNA follows: TGTGCCACCAGCAGAGGAGGGGAAACAGGGTCAGATACGCAGTATTTT.

The chain joins TRBV28 to TRBJ1-1; 9 nucleotides line up with TRBD1. The junction had 4 bases not matched to a gene; V was cut back by 5 bases and J by 3 bases. The length of the CDR3 is 14 residues. Germline V gene lookup returns CDR1 MDHEN and CDR2 SYDVKM. CDR3 sequence reads: CASSRTGGYTEAFF. CDR3 nucleotide sequence: TGTGCCAGCAGTAGAACAGGGGGCTACACTGAAGCTTTCTTT.

The chain combines TRBV9 with TRBJ2-2; weak D call: TRBD2 (6 bases). Trimming took 0 bases from V and 5 from J, leaving 11 bases between them. Germline V gives CDR1 SGDLS, CDR2 YYNGEE. The CDR3 loop spans 15 amino acids. This chain's CDR3 is CASSVAREWTGELFF. CDR3 bases: TGTGCCAGCAGCGTAGCCCGGGAGTGGACCGGGGAGCTGTTTTTT.

The CDR3 nucleotides are TGCGCCAGCAGCCTAGCGCCGGGACAGGGCGGACCTACTAATGAAAAACTGTTTTTT. Translating gives CASSLAPGQGGPTNEKLFF. This sequence joins TRBV4-1 and TRBJ1-4; TRBD1 agrees at 9 bases. J was trimmed by 2 bases and V by 4 bases; bases with no gene match: 14. The CDR3 has 19 residues. Germline CDR1 MGHRA, CDR2 YSYEKL.

This sequence joins TRBV2 and TRBJ2-2, with D hard to call. The CDR3 extends over 14 amino acids. Germline CDR1 reads SNHLY; CDR2 reads FYNNEI. V gave up 7 bases and J gave up 6 bases, with 15 bases separating them. The CDR3 sequence is CASIEASRAGELFF. For the CDR3, the DNA is TGTGCCAGCATCGAGGCCTCCCGGGCCGGGGAGCTGTTTTTT.

This clone was seen a handful of times. The CDR3 reads CASSFSGEGGNTIYF. In DNA form, the CDR3 reads TGTGCCAGCAGCTTCTCAGGGGAGGGAGGAAACACCATATATTTT. The rearrangement joins TRBV7-2 to TRBJ1-3; D is perhaps TRBD1 (6 bases). CDR1 SGHTA and CDR2 FQGNSA come from the germline V gene. This CDR3 spans 15 amino acids. The V end was cut by 3 bases, the J end by 4 bases, with 13 bases between.

The V call is TRBV4-3, the J call TRBJ2-7; 8 nucleotides align to TRBD2. V lost 0 bases, J lost 8 bases, and 3 bases stayed unmatched. This CDR3 has 13 residues. The germline V gene has CDR1 LGHNA and CDR2 YSLEER. The CDR3 region is CASSQDRGGKQYF. The CDR3 DNA follows: TGCGCCAGCAGCCAAGATCGGGGGGGAAAGCAGTACTTC.

Turning to this clone: The sample carries other DNA sequences with the same CDR3. V and J are TRBV5-1 and TRBJ2-3; TRBD2 matches at 8 bases. This CDR3 has 14 amino acids. CDR1 and CDR2 (germline): SGHRS, YFSETQ. Unmatched junction bases numbered 0, after V lost 0 bases and J lost 3 bases. The CDR3 protein is CASSLAGGTDTQYF. In DNA, the CDR3 is TGCGCCAGCAGCTTGGCGGGAGGGACAGATACGCAGTATTTT.

On this clone: The junction and the germline gene differ at one end; a read error may be behind it. The rearrangement joins TRBV7-9 to TRBJ2-2, with 7 bases that match TRBD2. Per the germline V gene, CDR1 is SEHNR and CDR2 is FQNEAQ (reference sequence). The CDR3 runs 18 residues. CDR3 nucleotides: TGTTCCAGCAGTTGGGTGGGTAGCGGGCGATTGAACACCGGGGAGCTGTTTTTT. Translated, it gives CSSSWVGSGRLNTGELFF.